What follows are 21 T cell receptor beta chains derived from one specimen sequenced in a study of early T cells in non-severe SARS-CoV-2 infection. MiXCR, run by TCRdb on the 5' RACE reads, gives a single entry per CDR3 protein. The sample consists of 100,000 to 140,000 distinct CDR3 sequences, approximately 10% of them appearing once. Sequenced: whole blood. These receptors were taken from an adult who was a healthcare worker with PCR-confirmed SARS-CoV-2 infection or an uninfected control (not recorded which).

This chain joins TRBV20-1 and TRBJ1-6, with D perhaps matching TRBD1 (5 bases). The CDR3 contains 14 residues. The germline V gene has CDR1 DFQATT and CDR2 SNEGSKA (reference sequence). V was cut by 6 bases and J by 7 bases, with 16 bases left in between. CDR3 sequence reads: CSAEPGQGNSPLHF. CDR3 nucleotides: TGCAGTGCCGAACCGGGGCAGGGAAATTCACCCCTCCACTTT.

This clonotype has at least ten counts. The CDR3 nucleotides read TGTGCCAGCAGCTTAAGCAATCAGCCCCAGCATTTT. Translated, it gives CASSLSNQPQHF. V usage is TRBV7-9 and J usage is TRBJ1-5; D uncertain. V was cut by 2 bases and J by 1 base, with 0 bases left in between. The CDR3 covers 12 residues. Germline assignment: CDR1 SEHNR and CDR2 FQNEAQ (reference sequence).

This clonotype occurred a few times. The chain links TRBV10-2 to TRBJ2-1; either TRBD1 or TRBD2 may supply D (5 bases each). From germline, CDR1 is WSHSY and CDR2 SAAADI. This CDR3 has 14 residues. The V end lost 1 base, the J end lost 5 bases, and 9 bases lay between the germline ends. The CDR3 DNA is TGCGCCAGCAGTGAGTGGGACCAAAACAATGAGCAGTTCTTC. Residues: CASSEWDQNNEQFF.

CDR3 DNA sequence: TGCGCCAGCAGCTTGGCCCGCCCCAGTGTGGGGAATGAGCAGTTCTTC. Encoded protein: CASSLARPSVGNEQFF. The chain combines TRBV5-1 with TRBJ2-1; D gene uncertain. V was pared by 0 bases and J by 7 bases, with 17 bases between. The CDR3 loop spans 16 amino acids. Germline CDR1 SGHRS, CDR2 YFSETQ. Full variable domain (remainder filled in from reference TRBV5-1 and TRBJ2-1): KAGVTQTPRYLIKTRGQQVTLSCSPISGHRSVSWYQQTPGQGLQFLFEYFSETQRNKGNFPGRFSGRQFSNSRSEMNVSTLELGDSALYLCASSLARPSVGNEQFFGPGTRLTVL.

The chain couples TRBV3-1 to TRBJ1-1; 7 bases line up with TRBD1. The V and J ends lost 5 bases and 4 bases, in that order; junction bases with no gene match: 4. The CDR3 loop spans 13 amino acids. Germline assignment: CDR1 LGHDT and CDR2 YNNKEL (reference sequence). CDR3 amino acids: CASSAGGVTEAFF. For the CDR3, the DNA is TGTGCCAGCAGCGCAGGGGGGGTCACTGAAGCTTTCTTT.

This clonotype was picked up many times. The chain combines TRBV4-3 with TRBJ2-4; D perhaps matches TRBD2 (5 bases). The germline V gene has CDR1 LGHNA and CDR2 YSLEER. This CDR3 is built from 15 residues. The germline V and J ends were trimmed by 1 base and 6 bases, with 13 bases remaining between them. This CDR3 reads CASSQGPGLTNIQYF. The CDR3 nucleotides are TGCGCCAGCAGCCAAGGTCCGGGATTGACAAACATTCAGTACTTC.

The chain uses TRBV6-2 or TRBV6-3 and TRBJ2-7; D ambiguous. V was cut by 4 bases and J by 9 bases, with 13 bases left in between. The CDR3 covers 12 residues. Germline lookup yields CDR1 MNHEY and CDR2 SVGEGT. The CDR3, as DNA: TGTGCCAGCAGTTCAACTCCACCGTTGCAGTACTTC. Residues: CASSSTPPLQYF.

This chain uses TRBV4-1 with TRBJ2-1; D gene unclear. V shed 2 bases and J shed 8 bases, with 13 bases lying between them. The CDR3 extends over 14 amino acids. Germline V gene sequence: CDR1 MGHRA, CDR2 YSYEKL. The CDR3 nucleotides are TGCGCCAGCAGCCAACTGATTTCCCCCCATGAGCAGTTCTTC. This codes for CASSQLISPHEQFF.

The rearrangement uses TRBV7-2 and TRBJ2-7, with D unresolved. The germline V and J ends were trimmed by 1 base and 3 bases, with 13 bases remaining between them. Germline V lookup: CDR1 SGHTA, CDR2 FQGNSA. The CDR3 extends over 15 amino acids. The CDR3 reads CASSLVGTPLYEQYF. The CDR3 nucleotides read TGTGCCAGCAGCTTAGTAGGTACCCCCCTCTACGAGCAGTACTTC.

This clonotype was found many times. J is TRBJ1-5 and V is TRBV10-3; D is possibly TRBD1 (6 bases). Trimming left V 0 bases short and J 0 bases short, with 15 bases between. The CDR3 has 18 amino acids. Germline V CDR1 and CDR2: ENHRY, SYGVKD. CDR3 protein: CAISESRKDSVSNQPQHF. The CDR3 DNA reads TGTGCCATCAGTGAGTCGAGAAAGGACAGCGTTAGCAATCAGCCCCAGCATTTT.

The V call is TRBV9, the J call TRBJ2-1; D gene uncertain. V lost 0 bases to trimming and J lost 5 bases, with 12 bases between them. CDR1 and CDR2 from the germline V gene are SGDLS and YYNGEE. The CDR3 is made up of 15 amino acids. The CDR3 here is CASSVESAIHNEQFF. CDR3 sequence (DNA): TGTGCCAGCAGCGTAGAATCGGCTATCCACAATGAGCAGTTCTTC.

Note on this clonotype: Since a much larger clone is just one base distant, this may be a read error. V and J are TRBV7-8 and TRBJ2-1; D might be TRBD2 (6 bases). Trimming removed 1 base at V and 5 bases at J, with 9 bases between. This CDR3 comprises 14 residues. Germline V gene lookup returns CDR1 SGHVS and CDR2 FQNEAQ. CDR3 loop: CASSLEDYHNEQFF. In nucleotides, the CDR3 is TGTGCCAGCAGCTTAGAGGACTATCACAATGAGCAGTTCTTC. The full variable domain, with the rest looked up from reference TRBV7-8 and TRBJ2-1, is GAGVSQSPRYKVAKRGQDVALRCDPISGHVSLFWYQQALGQGPEFLTYFQNEAQLDKSGLPSDRFFAERPEGSVSTLKIQRTQQEDSAVYLCASSLEDYHNEQFFGPGTRLTVL.

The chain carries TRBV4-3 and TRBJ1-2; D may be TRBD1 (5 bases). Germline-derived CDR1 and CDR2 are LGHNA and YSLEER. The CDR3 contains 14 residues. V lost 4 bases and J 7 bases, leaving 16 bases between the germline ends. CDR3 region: CASSPSVAGGGYTF. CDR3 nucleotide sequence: TGCGCCAGCAGCCCAAGCGTGGCCGGGGGTGGCTACACCTTC.

CDR3 nucleotide sequence: TGTGCCAGCAGCGTATCACCTCGACAGGACCTCAACACTGAAGCTTTCTTT. As protein: CASSVSPRQDLNTEAFF. The gene calls are TRBV9 and TRBJ1-1, with a possible D match to TRBD1 (6 bases). The CDR3 is 17 amino acids. The V end was cut by 1 base, the J end by 2 bases, with 18 bases between. Germline assignment: CDR1 SGDLS and CDR2 YYNGEE.

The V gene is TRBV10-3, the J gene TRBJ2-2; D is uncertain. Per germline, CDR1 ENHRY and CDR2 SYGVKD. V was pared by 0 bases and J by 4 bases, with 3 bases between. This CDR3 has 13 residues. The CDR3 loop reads CAISESSTGELFF. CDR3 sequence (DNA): TGTGCCATCAGTGAGTCCTCCACCGGGGAGCTGTTTTTT.

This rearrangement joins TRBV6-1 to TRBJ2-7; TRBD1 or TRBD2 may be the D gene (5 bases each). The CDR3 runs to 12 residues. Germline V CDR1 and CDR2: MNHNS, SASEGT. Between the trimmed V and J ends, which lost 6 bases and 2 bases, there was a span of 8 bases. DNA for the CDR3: TGTGCCAGCAGCGGGGACGCCTACGAGCAGTACTTC. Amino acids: CASSGDAYEQYF.

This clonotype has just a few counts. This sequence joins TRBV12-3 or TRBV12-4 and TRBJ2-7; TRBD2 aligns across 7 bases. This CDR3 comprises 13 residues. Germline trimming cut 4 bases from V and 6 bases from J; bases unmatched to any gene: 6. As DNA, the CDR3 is TGTGCCAGCAGTTCCGGACTAGTCGGCGAGCAGTACTTC. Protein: CASSSGLVGEQYF.

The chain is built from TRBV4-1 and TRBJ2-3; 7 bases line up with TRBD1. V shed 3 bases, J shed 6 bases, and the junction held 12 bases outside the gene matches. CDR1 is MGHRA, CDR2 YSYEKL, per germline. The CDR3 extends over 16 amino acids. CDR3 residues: CASSHGLRGPADTQYF. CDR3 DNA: TGCGCCAGCAGCCACGGTCTAAGGGGGCCCGCGGATACGCAGTATTTT.

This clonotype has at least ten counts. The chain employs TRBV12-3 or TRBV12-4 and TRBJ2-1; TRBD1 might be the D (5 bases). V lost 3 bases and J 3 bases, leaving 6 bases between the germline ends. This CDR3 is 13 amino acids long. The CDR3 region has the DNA TGTGCCAGCAGTTTTGACAGCTACAATGAGCAGTTCTTC. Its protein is CASSFDSYNEQFF.

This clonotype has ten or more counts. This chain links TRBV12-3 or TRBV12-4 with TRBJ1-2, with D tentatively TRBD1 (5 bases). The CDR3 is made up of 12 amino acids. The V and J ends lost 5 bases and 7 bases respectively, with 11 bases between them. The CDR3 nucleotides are TGTGCCAGCAGTCGGGGGACGCCTGGCTACACCTTC. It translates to CASSRGTPGYTF.

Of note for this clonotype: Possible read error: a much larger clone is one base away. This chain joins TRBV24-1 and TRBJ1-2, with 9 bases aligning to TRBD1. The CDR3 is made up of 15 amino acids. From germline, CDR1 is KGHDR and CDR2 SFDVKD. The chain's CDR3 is CPTSEGQGGIYGYTF. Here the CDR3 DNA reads TGTCCCACCAGTGAGGGACAGGGAGGGATCTATGGCTACACCTTC.